This T cell receptor beta chain was profiled in a study of beta chain features in type 1 diabetes. Sorting based on CD45RO/CCR7/CD25/CD127/CD95/CD27 separated CD4+ naive, central memory, regulatory and stem cell-like memory cells. Each sorted population was over 98% pure. The authors reverse transcribed all of the isolated RNA, so sequencing captured expressed TCRB transcripts. About 1.01 million reads were obtained per stem cell-like memory T cell sample on average. Libraries were prepared by immunoSEQ multiplex PCR; TCRdb keeps only in-frame clonotypes and omits some of them. In the table there are over 100,000 clones, roughly 43% of which are singletons. This CDR3 is built from 14 residues. The ends were cut back, 3 bases at V and 8 bases at J, with 16 bases in the middle. CDR1 and CDR2 from the germline V gene are MDHEN and SYDVKM.

This clonotype originated in a woman younger than 30 in good health. Sequences were obtained from stem cell memory CD4+ T cells from blood. The J gene is TRBJ1-2, the V gene TRBV28; the D is unclear. Here the CDR3 reads CASSFPGVSYGYTF. For the CDR3, the DNA is TGTGCCAGCAGTTTCCCCGGTGTATCCTACGGCTACACCTTC.